The 32 T cell receptor beta chains presented below share a single source sample, sequenced in a study of T cell changes during pregnancy in multiple sclerosis. The data were produced by immunoSEQ multiplex PCR, yet TCRdb's version contains in-frame clones alone and is incomplete. The sample includes roughly 41,000 clones, approximately 91% of them seen just once. Specimen: CD8+ T cells from peripheral blood mononuclear cells, collected in the third trimester of pregnancy. These receptors came from a female donor with multiple sclerosis, enrolled in a pregnancy study.

In this sample, this clone turned up once. This chain joins TRBV2 and TRBJ2-7; TRBD1 aligns across 7 bases. The germline gives CDR1 SNHLY, CDR2 FYNNEI. The CDR3 length is 18 residues. J gave up 6 bases and V 5 bases, and 22 bases lay outside the gene matches. The CDR3 DNA is TGTGCCAGCAGTTCATCCCTTTTTTCGACAGGGCATTCGGTCGAGCAGTACTTC. This codes for CASSSSLFSTGHSVEQYF.

The chain has TRBV7-6 and TRBJ2-2; 7 bases agree with TRBD1. V shed 5 bases and J 2 bases; nucleotides not matched to a gene: 11. This CDR3 region has 17 residues. Germline V lookup: CDR1 SGHVS, CDR2 FNYEAQ. CDR3 sequence (DNA): TGTGCCAGCAGCCCCACCCCACAGGGGCCAAACACCGGGGAGCTGTTTTTT. It yields the protein CASSPTPQGPNTGELFF.

The table lists this clone with a few counts. The gene calls are TRBV6-6 and TRBJ1-1; TRBD1 is a possible D gene (5 bases). V was pared by 6 bases and J by 7 bases, with 15 bases between. This CDR3 contains 13 residues. Germline V lookup: CDR1 MNHNY, CDR2 SVGAGI (reference sequence). CDR3 DNA sequence: TGTGCCAGCAGCTCTTGGACATTTAATGAAGCTTTCTTT. Translating it yields CASSSWTFNEAFF.

This clone was detected only once. The chain links TRBV10-3 to TRBJ2-1; TRBD2 agrees at 7 bases. The CDR3 is 14 residues long. Germline CDR1 and CDR2: ENHRY and SYGVKD. Trimming cost V 6 bases and J 7 bases; bases outside gene matches: 9. The CDR3 sequence: CAISESGGENEQFF. CDR3 coding DNA: TGTGCCATCAGCGAATCGGGAGGTGAAAATGAGCAGTTCTTC.

The table lists this clone with a count of one. The chain uses TRBV4-1 and TRBJ1-1; D is uncertain. V was cut by 4 bases and J by 1 base, with 10 bases left in between. The CDR3 has 14 amino acids. Germline V gene sequence: CDR1 MGHRA, CDR2 YSYEKL. The CDR3: CASSPVGGNTEAFF. CDR3 in DNA: TGCGCCAGCAGCCCAGTCGGAGGGAACACTGAAGCTTTCTTT.

The chain carries TRBV19 and TRBJ1-2, with D perhaps TRBD1 (6 bases). Germline CDR1 and CDR2: LNHDA and SQIVND (reference sequence). V lost 1 base and J lost 2, with 14 bases in between. The CDR3 has 16 amino acids. The CDR3 bases are TGTGCCAGTAGTATAGTAAGTTGGGGGCTCAACTATGGCTACACCTTC. Translating it yields CASSIVSWGLNYGYTF.

V gene TRBV5-1 combines with J gene TRBJ1-2; tentatively, D is TRBD1 (6 bases). This CDR3 spans 15 amino acids. V shed 0 bases and J shed 6 bases, with 15 bases lying between them. Germline V gene lookup returns CDR1 SGHRS and CDR2 YFSETQ. This chain's CDR3 is CASSLEAGDGNGYTF. The CDR3 nucleotides are TGCGCCAGCAGCTTGGAGGCAGGGGATGGTAATGGCTACACCTTC.

The V call is TRBV29-1, the J call TRBJ2-1, with D possibly being TRBD2 (5 bases). V gave up 4 bases and J gave up 0 bases, with 19 bases separating them. The CDR3 is made up of 17 amino acids. Per germline, CDR1 SQVTM and CDR2 ANQGSEA. This chain's CDR3 is CSVARMEEINSYNEQFF. The CDR3 bases are TGCAGCGTTGCCCGAATGGAGGAGATTAACTCCTACAATGAGCAGTTCTTC.

The chain uses TRBV27 and TRBJ2-1; 9 positions agree with TRBD2. The CDR3 runs 14 residues. Germline assignment: CDR1 MNHEY and CDR2 SMNVEV (reference sequence). V lost 2 bases to trimming and J lost 10 bases; unmatched junction nucleotides: 6. CDR3 sequence (DNA): TGTGCCAGCAGTTTAGGTCTAGCGGGGCCAGAGCAGTTCTTC. This codes for CASSLGLAGPEQFF.

The chain is built from TRBV2 and TRBJ2-7; TRBD1 aligns across 7 bases. CDR1 and CDR2 (germline): SNHLY, FYNNEI. Trimming removed 7 bases from V and 3 bases from J; junction bases left unmatched: 6. CDR3 length: 13 amino acids. CDR3 bases: TGTGCCAGCAATACAGGGGCATTCTACGAGCAGTACTTC. Translated, it gives CASNTGAFYEQYF.

The rearrangement uses TRBV2 and TRBJ2-1; 7 bases are a match to TRBD1. There are 14 residues in the CDR3. J was trimmed by 6 bases and V by 7 bases; bases with no gene match: 9. Germline CDR1 is SNHLY and CDR2 is FYNNEI. CDR3 residues: CASIVTGSFNEQFF. CDR3 in DNA: TGTGCCAGCATTGTGACAGGGTCATTCAATGAGCAGTTCTTC.

This clone was seen a single time. V gene TRBV6-5 combines with J gene TRBJ2-7, with TRBD1 matching 9 bases. The germline gives CDR1 MNHEY, CDR2 SVGAGI. Unmatched junction bases numbered 4, after V lost 0 bases and J lost 4 bases. This CDR3 has 15 residues. Written as DNA, the CDR3 is TGTGCCAGCAGTTACTCGACAGGGGGAGGTTACGAGCAGTACTTC. Translating gives CASSYSTGGGYEQYF.

The sample holds one count of this clone. The gene calls are TRBV4-3 and TRBJ2-5; 7 nucleotides line up with TRBD1. Germline assignment: CDR1 LGHNA and CDR2 YSLEER. The length of the CDR3 is 15 residues. The ends lost 4 bases at V and 2 bases at J; junction bases unmatched: 7. The DNA of the CDR3 is TGCGCCAGCAGCCGCATATTGACAGGGCAAGAGACCCAGTACTTC. It encodes CASSRILTGQETQYF.

The DNA of the CDR3 is TGTGCCAGCAGTATAGGGGAAAGCACTGAAGCTTTCTTT. It encodes CASSIGESTEAFF. The V call is TRBV11-1, the J call TRBJ1-1; possible D gene TRBD1, 5 bases. The germline V gene encodes CDR1 SGHAT and CDR2 FQDESV (reference sequence). The V and J ends lost 6 bases and 4 bases respectively, with 12 bases between them. The CDR3 has 13 residues.

The chain links TRBV27 to TRBJ2-2; D remains ambiguous. Looked up from germline, CDR1 is MNHEY and CDR2 is SMNVEV (reference sequence). CDR3 length equals 12 residues. Trimming left V 7 bases short and J 3 bases short, with 6 bases between. The CDR3 nucleotides read TGTGCCAGCACCCCAGACACCGGGGAGCTGTTTTTT. The encoded protein is CASTPDTGELFF.

J is TRBJ1-3 and V is TRBV10-3; 7 bases line up with TRBD1. The V segment lost 4 bases and the J segment 0 bases; nucleotides outside the gene matches: 6. The CDR3 sequence is 16 residues long. Germline V gene lookup returns CDR1 ENHRY and CDR2 SYGVKD. This CDR3 is CAISVTGESSGNTIYF. The DNA for the CDR3 is TGTGCCATCAGTGTTACAGGGGAGAGCTCTGGAAACACCATATATTTT.

V gene TRBV27 combines with J gene TRBJ2-7; TRBD1 aligns across 8 bases. CDR1 and CDR2 (germline): MNHEY, SMNVEV (reference sequence). The CDR3 covers 17 residues. The junction had 14 bases not matched to a gene; V was cut back by 3 bases and J by 4 bases. CDR3 nucleotide sequence: TGTGCCAGCAGTTTTTCTGCGAAATCCGGGACAGGTTACGAGCAGTACTTC. This encodes CASSFSAKSGTGYEQYF.

V is TRBV27 and J is TRBJ2-7, with D possibly being TRBD1 (5 bases). This CDR3 comprises 15 residues. V was pared by 0 bases and J by 0 bases, with 9 bases between. Germline V lookup: CDR1 MNHEY, CDR2 SMNVEV (reference sequence). CDR3 region: CASSLSKGISYEQYF. CDR3 DNA sequence: TGTGCCAGCAGTTTATCTAAGGGGATCTCCTACGAGCAGTACTTC.

The chain has TRBV5-6 and TRBJ1-1; D is ambiguous. The CDR3 totals 14 residues. The ends were cut back, 2 bases at V and 4 bases at J, with 12 bases in the middle. Germline values: CDR1 SGHDT, CDR2 YYEEEE. The CDR3 protein is CASSFASGSTEAFF. CDR3 coding DNA: TGTGCCAGCAGCTTTGCCAGTGGGAGCACTGAAGCTTTCTTT.

The chain combines TRBV4-1 with TRBJ2-1; 9 bases fit TRBD2. The CDR3 is 17 amino acids. In germline, CDR1 is MGHRA, CDR2 YSYEKL. After removal of 1 base from V and 7 bases from J, the junction contained 11 bases not matched to a gene. Here the CDR3 DNA reads TGCGCCAGCAGCCAAGTAAGTGGCGGGGGGGCCTCTAATGAGCAGTTCTTC. Translation: CASSQVSGGGASNEQFF.

The chain is built from TRBV10-3 and TRBJ2-1, with TRBD2 matching over 8 bases. The V segment lost 3 bases and the J segment 8 bases; nucleotides outside the gene matches: 3. Germline CDR1 reads ENHRY; CDR2 reads SYGVKD. The CDR3 loop spans 13 amino acids. The DNA of the CDR3 is TGTGCCATCAGTGACGGGGGGGCAGATGAGCAGTTCTTC. This codes for CAISDGGADEQFF.

V gene TRBV2 combines with J gene TRBJ1-1; D gene ambiguous. CDR1 and CDR2 from the germline V gene are SNHLY and FYNNEI. V lost 2 bases to trimming and J lost 11 bases, with 6 bases between them. The CDR3 loop spans 10 amino acids. The CDR3 bases are TGTGCCAGCAGTGAAATTGCGGCTTTCTTT. Encoded protein: CASSEIAAFF.

The chain couples TRBV5-6 to TRBJ2-7; 7 nucleotides match TRBD2. V trimming: 1 base; J trimming: 7 bases; junction bases outside the gene matches: 5. CDR3 length equals 13 residues. Looked up from germline, CDR1 is SGHDT and CDR2 is YYEEEE. The CDR3 DNA reads TGTGCCAGCAGCTTGTCACCGGGAGGAGAGCAGTACTTC. Translation gives CASSLSPGGEQYF.

This rearrangement joins TRBV13 to TRBJ1-1; weak D call: TRBD1 (5 bases). Trimming shortened V by 4 bases and J by 5 bases, and 17 bases separated the two germline ends. This CDR3 is 15 amino acids long. The germline gives CDR1 PRHDT, CDR2 FYEKMQ (reference sequence). The CDR3 DNA follows: TGTGCCAGCAGCTCGGGGGGGTCGGTGAGTACTGAAGCTTTCTTT. Translation gives CASSSGGSVSTEAFF.

This clone came up once. The rearrangement joins TRBV4-3 to TRBJ1-6; perhaps TRBD1 as D (6 bases). Germline assignment: CDR1 LGHNA and CDR2 YSLEER. V was pared by 1 base and J by 13 bases, with 17 bases between. The CDR3 extends over 15 amino acids. Written as DNA, the CDR3 is TGCGCCAGCAGCCAAGTGGAGGACAGCGTTACGCCCCTCCACTTT. Its translation is CASSQVEDSVTPLHF.

The chain joins TRBV27 to TRBJ1-5; D gene ambiguous. Per the germline V gene, CDR1 is MNHEY and CDR2 is SMNVEV (reference sequence). The germline V and J ends were trimmed by 3 bases and 0 bases, with 9 bases remaining between them. CDR3 size: 15 residues. The CDR3 DNA reads TGTGCCAGCAGTTTGAGCGCAAGTAGCAATCAGCCCCAGCATTTT. It encodes CASSLSASSNQPQHF.

The chain carries TRBV5-6 and TRBJ2-7, with D tentatively TRBD1 (6 bases). Trimming took 1 base from V and 2 from J, leaving 10 bases between them. The germline V gene encodes CDR1 SGHDT and CDR2 YYEEEE. This CDR3 region has 14 residues. In DNA, the CDR3 is TGTGCCAGCAGCTTGAATCAGGGGACCTACGAGCAGTACTTC. Protein: CASSLNQGTYEQYF.

Comments on this clone: The junction differs from germline at one of its ends, possibly a read error. The chain recombines TRBV7-7 with TRBJ2-2, with a possible D match to TRBD1 (6 bases). The CDR3 extends over 15 amino acids. Germline CDR1 is SSHAT and CDR2 is FNYEAQ (reference sequence). In DNA form, the CDR3 reads TGTGCTAGCAGCTTCTCCAACAGGGTTACCGGGGAGCTGTTTTTT. Translating it yields CASSFSNRVTGELFF.

This chain uses TRBV15 with TRBJ2-1; D is possibly TRBD1 (6 bases). The CDR3 extends over 14 amino acids. Deletions cut 0 bases from V and 7 bases from J, with 10 bases between. CDR1 and CDR2 from the germline V gene are LNHNV and YYDKDF (reference sequence). The CDR3 DNA follows: TGTGCCACCAGCAGAGACGAGGGGGTAAATGAGCAGTTCTTC. Amino acids: CATSRDEGVNEQFF.

This sequence joins TRBV30 and TRBJ2-7; TRBD1 agrees at 9 bases. The V gene's germline CDR1 is GTSNPN and CDR2 SVGIG (reference sequence). The J segment lost 5 bases and the V segment lost 1 base, leaving 6 bases of the junction unmatched. The CDR3 extends over 14 amino acids. This chain's CDR3 is CAWSATGGWDEQYF. The CDR3, as DNA: TGTGCCTGGAGTGCGACAGGGGGGTGGGACGAGCAGTACTTC.

The chain couples TRBV29-1 to TRBJ2-7; 8 bases are a match to TRBD2. This CDR3 spans 17 amino acids. Germline V gene sequence: CDR1 SQVTM, CDR2 ANQGSEA. The V gene end was trimmed by 2 bases and the J gene end by 4 bases; junction bases not matched to a gene: 16. CDR3 in DNA: TGCAGCGTTGAAATTTTCGGTCGTAGCGGGATCTATTACGAGCAGTACTTC. The encoded protein is CSVEIFGRSGIYYEQYF.

This clone was counted only a few times. V gene TRBV7-8 combines with J gene TRBJ2-1, with D possibly being TRBD1 (6 bases). CDR1 is SGHVS, CDR2 FQNEAQ, per germline. Deletions cut 5 bases from V and 0 bases from J, with 14 bases between. The CDR3 runs 16 residues. The CDR3 is CASSAWDNYSYNEQFF. The CDR3 DNA reads TGTGCCAGCAGCGCCTGGGACAACTACTCCTACAATGAGCAGTTCTTC. The whole variable domain, remainder taken from reference TRBV7-8 and TRBJ2-1, is GAGVSQSPRYKVAKRGQDVALRCDPISGHVSLFWYQQALGQGPEFLTYFQNEAQLDKSGLPSDRFFAERPEGSVSTLKIQRTQQEDSAVYLCASSAWDNYSYNEQFFGPGTRLTVL.